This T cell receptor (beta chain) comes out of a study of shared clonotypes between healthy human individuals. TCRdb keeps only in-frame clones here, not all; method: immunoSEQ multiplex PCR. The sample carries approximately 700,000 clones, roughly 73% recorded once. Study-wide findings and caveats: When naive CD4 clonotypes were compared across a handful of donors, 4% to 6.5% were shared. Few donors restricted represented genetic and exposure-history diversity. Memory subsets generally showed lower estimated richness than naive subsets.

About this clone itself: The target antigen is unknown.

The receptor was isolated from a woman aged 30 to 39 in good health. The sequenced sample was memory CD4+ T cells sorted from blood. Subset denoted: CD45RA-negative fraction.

CDR3 amino acids: CASRAIRNTEAFF. CDR3 sequence (DNA): TGTGCCAGCAGGGCGATCAGGAACACTGAAGCTTTCTTT. The V gene is TRBV6-6, the J gene TRBJ1-1; D ambiguous. The CDR3 runs 13 residues. The V end was cut by 6 bases, the J end by 1 base, with 9 bases between. Per the germline V gene, CDR1 is MNHNY and CDR2 is SVGAGI (reference sequence).